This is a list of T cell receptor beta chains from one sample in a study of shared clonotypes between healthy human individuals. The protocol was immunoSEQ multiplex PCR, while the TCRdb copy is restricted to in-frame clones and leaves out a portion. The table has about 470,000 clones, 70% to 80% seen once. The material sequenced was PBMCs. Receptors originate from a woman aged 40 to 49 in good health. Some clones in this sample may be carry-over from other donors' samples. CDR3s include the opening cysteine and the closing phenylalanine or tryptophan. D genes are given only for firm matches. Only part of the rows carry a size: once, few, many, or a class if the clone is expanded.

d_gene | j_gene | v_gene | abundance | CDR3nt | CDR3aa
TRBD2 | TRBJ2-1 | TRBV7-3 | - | TGTGCCAGCAGCTTAACCCAGCGGGGCCGCAATGAGCAGTTCTTC | CASSLTQRGRNEQFF
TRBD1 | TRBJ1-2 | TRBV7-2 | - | TGTGCCAGCAGCCCCCGGACAGGGGGAGACTATGGCTACACCTTC | CASSPRTGGDYGYTF
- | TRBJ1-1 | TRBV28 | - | TGTGCCAGCAGTTTTGGGGGTGGGACTGAAGCTTTCTTT | CASSFGGGTEAFF
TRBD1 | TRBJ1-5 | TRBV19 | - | TGTGCCAGTAGTACCCCGGACAGGGACAATCAGCCCCAGCATTTT | CASSTPDRDNQPQHF
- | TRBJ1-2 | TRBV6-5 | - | TGTGCCAGCAGTTACTTGTGGACCACGGTTGATGGCTACACCTTC | CASSYLWTTVDGYTF
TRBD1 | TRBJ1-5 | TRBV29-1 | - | TGCAGCGTCCGGGACAGGAATAGCAATCAGCCCCAGCATTTT | CSVRDRNSNQPQHF
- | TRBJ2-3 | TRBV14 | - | TGTGCCAGCAGCCAAGATGGTGGGGTAAGCACAGATACGCAGTATTTT | CASSQDGGVSTDTQYF
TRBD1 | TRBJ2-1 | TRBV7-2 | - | TGTGCCAGCAGCTTAGGGGGACAGGGCCGCAATGAGCAGTTCTTC | CASSLGGQGRNEQFF
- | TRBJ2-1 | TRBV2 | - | TGTGCCAGCAGCGAACAGGGCTATGAGCAGTTCTTC | CASSEQGYEQFF
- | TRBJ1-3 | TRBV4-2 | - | TGTGCCAGCAGCCCTCTTGCTGACTCTGGAAACACCATATATTTT | CASSPLADSGNTIYF
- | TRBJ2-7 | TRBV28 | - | TGTGCCAGCAACCCCGGCCGCCGGGGGGAGCAGTACTTC | CASNPGRRGEQYF
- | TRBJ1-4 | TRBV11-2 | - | TGTGCCAGCAGCTTAGACCAGGGCGTAGGCGAAAAACTGTTTTTT | CASSLDQGVGEKLFF
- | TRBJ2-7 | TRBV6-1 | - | TGTGCCAGCCTCCGGGTGGGGGTCAGGGAGGTTTTC | CASLRVGVREVF
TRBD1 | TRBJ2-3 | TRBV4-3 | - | TGCGCCAGCAGCCCCAGGGGGGACAGGACAACAGATACGCAGTATTTT | CASSPRGDRTTDTQYF
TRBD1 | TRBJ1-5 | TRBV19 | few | TGTGCCAGTAGTCCAAGGGACAGAAGCAATCAGCCCCAGCATTTT | CASSPRDRSNQPQHF
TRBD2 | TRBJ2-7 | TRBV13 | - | TGTGCCAGCAGCCCGAGCGGGAGGGCGATCTCCTACGAGCAGTACTTC | CASSPSGRAISYEQYF
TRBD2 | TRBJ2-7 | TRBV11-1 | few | TGTGCCAGCAGCCTCACCGGGACTAGCGGGACCTACGAGCAGTACTTC | CASSLTGTSGTYEQYF
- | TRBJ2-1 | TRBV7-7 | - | TGTGCCAGCAGCTTAGCGGGAAGGGATAGTGAGCAGTTCTTC | CASSLAGRDSEQFF
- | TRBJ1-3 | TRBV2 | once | TGTGCCAGCAATCCGGGACAAGGAAACACCATATATTTT | CASNPGQGNTIYF
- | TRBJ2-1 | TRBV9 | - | TGTGCCAGCACCCGAGACACCAGCTCCTACAATGAGCAGTTCTTC | CASTRDTSSYNEQFF
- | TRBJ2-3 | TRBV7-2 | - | TGTGCCAGCAGCCGTGACACAAGCACAGATACGCAGTATTTT | CASSRDTSTDTQYF
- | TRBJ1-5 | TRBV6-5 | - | TGTGCCAGCAGTTACGTGAGGGGGGATCAGCCCCAGCATTTT | CASSYVRGDQPQHF
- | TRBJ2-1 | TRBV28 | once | TGTGCCAGCAGTTTATCGGCGGAGCAGTTCTTC | CASSLSAEQFF
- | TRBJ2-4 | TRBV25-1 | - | TGTGCCAGCAGCCCTGGCAAAAACATTCAGTACTTC | CASSPGKNIQYF
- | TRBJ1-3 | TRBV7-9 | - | TGTGCCAGCAGCTTAGGGCAGATCTCTGGAAACACCATATATTTT | CASSLGQISGNTIYF
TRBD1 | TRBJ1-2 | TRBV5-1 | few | TGCGCCAGCAGCCCCGGGACAGCGGACGGCTACACCTTC | CASSPGTADGYTF
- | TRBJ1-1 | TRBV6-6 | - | TGTGCCAGCAGTCAAACAAGGAACACTGAAGCTTTCTTT | CASSQTRNTEAFF
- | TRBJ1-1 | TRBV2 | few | TGTGCCAGCAGTGAGGCTGTAAAACTGACTGGAGCTTTCTTT | CASSEAVKLTGAFF
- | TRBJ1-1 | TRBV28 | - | TGTGCCAGCAGTCCTAACGGGGGCACTGAAGCTTTCTTT | CASSPNGGTEAFF
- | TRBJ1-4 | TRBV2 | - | TGTGCCAGCAGTCTGGGCGGGACTAATGAAAAACTGTTTTTT | CASSLGGTNEKLFF
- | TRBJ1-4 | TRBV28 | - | TGTGCCTCAGGACGGGGTAATGAAAAACTGTTTTTT | CASGRGNEKLFF
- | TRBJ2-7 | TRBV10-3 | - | TGTGCCATCACCGGGTTAAATGGGGAGCAGTACTTC | CAITGLNGEQYF
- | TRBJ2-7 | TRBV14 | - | TGTGCCAGCAGCCAAGATGGCCTAGCCTCGCGCGAGCAGTACTTC | CASSQDGLASREQYF
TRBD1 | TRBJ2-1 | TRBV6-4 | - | TGTGCCAGCAGTGACGAGGGGGCAGGCTACAATGAGCAGTTCTTC | CASSDEGAGYNEQFF
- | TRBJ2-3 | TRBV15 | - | TGTGCCACCAGCAGAGACAGGGCAGATACGCAGTATTTT | CATSRDRADTQYF
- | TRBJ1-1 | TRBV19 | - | TGTGCCAGTAGGCCGACAGGCGCGAACACTGAAGCTTTCTTT | CASRPTGANTEAFF
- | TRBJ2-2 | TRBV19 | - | TGTGCCAGTAGTGTAGGCACCGGGGAGCTGTTTTTT | CASSVGTGELFF
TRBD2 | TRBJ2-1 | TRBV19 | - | TGTGCCAGTAGTCAGCGGGACTGGGACAATGAGCAGTTCTTC | CASSQRDWDNEQFF
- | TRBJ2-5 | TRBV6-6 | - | TGTGCCAGCAACGCCTACTCTTCCACCCAGTACTTC | CASNAYSSTQYF
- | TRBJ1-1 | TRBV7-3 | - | TGTGCCAGCAGCTTAAATCCAGGTCTGAACACTGAAGCTTTCTTT | CASSLNPGLNTEAFF